Listed here are 4 T cell receptor beta chains from one sample, sequenced in a study of T cell responses to AZD1222 COVID-19 vaccine. Libraries were prepared by immunoSEQ multiplex PCR; TCRdb keeps only in-frame clonotypes and omits some of them. The table lists approximately 150,000 clones, about nine tenths of them singletons. The sample here was peripheral blood, taken on day 0 of AZD1222 vaccination. The receptors were gathered from an adult in good health.

This rearrangement joins TRBV5-6 to TRBJ1-2; 8 positions match TRBD1. The V and J ends lost 5 bases and 7 bases, in that order; junction bases with no gene match: 10. Germline loops: CDR1 SGHDT, CDR2 YYEEEE. This CDR3 region has 14 residues. The CDR3 here is CASSLLTGDGGYTF. CDR3 nucleotides: TGTGCCAGCAGTTTGCTGACAGGGGACGGTGGCTACACCTTC.

V usage is TRBV30 and J usage is TRBJ1-6; weak D call: TRBD1 (5 bases). This CDR3 comprises 13 residues. Germline-derived CDR1 and CDR2 are GTSNPN and SVGIG (reference sequence). V lost 2 bases and J 10 bases, leaving 12 bases between the germline ends. In DNA form, the CDR3 reads TGTGCCTGGAGTTCTGGGGGAGGCTCACCCCTCCACTTT. Protein: CAWSSGGGSPLHF.

The chain is built from TRBV12-5 and TRBJ2-1; TRBD2 aligns across 14 bases. V trimming: 0 bases; J trimming: 2 bases; junction bases outside the gene matches: 12. Germline assignment: CDR1 LGHNT and CDR2 FRNRAP. The CDR3 contains 21 residues. The CDR3 sequence: CASGLVAGGLAGERTYNEQFF. In DNA form, the CDR3 reads TGTGCTAGTGGTTTGGTCGCGGGGGGACTAGCGGGAGAAAGGACCTACAATGAGCAGTTCTTC.

This clone came up once. V is TRBV6-5 and J is TRBJ1-2; D is ambiguous. The CDR3 is made up of 13 amino acids. V was trimmed by 2 bases and J by 4 bases, leaving 8 bases between them. Germline values: CDR1 MNHEY, CDR2 SVGAGI. CDR3 region: CASSYPRGYGYTF. CDR3 sequence (DNA): TGTGCCAGCAGTTACCCCCGCGGCTATGGCTACACCTTC.